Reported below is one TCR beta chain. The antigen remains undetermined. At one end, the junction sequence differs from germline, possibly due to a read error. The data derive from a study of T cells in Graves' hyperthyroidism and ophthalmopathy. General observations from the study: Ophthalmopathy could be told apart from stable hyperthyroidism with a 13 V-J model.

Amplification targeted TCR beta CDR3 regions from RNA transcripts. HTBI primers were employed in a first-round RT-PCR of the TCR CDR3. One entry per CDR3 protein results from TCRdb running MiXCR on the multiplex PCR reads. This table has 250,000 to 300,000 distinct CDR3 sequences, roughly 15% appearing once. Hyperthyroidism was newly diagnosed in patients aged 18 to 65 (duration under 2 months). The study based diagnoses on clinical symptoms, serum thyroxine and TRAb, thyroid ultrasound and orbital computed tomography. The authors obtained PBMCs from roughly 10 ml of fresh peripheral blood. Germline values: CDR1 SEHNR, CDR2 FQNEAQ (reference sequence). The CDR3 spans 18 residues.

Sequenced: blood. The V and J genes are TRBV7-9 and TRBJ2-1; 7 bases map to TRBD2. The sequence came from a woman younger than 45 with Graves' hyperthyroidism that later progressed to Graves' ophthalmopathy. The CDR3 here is CANSLARGLKSSYNEQFF. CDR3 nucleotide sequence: TGTGCCAACAGCTTAGCGAGGGGACTAAAGAGCTCCTACAATGAGCAGTTCTTC.